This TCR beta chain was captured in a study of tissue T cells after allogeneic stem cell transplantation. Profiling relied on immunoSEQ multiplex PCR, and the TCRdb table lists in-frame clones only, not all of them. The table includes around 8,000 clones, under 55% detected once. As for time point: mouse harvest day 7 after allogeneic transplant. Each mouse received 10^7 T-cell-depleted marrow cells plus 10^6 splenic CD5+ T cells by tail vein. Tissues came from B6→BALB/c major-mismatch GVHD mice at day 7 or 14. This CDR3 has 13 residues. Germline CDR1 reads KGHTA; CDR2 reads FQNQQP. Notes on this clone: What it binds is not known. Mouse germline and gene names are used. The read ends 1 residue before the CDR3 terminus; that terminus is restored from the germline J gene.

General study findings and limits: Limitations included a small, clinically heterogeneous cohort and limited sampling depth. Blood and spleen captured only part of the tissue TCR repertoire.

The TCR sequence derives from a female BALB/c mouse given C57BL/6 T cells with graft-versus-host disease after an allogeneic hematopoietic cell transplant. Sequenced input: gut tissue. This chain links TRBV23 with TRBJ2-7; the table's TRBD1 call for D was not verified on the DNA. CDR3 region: CSSSQFDSYEQYF. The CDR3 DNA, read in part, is TGCTCCAGCAGTCAATTCGACAGTTATGAACAGTAC.